This TCR beta chain comes out of a study of shared clonotypes between healthy human individuals. Assay: immunoSEQ multiplex PCR; the TCRdb copy retains only in-frame clones and omits some. The table records hundreds of thousands of clones, about three quarters of them present only once. Overall study findings and caveats: Sharing across four donors was seen in 4% to 5% of naive CD4 clonotypes. Non-shared clonotypes were found to have lower generation probabilities than the clonotypes that were shared by all four of the sorted-subset donors.

The CDR3 spans 15 residues. V lost 5 bases, J lost 0 bases, and 12 bases lay in between. Germline CDR1 SGHRS, CDR2 YFSETQ. This clone has only one observation. Its antigen is still unknown. The chain is built from TRBV5-1 and TRBJ1-3; D unclear. The material sequenced was memory CD4+ T cells sorted from blood. The subset: CD45RA-negative fraction. The TCR comes from a woman in her thirties in good health. In nucleotides, the CDR3 is TGCGCCAGCAGTTACGGGTTACGCTCTGGAAACACCATATATTTT. Translation gives CASSYGLRSGNTIYF. Looking up the rest from reference TRBV5-1 and TRBJ1-3 gives the full variable domain: KAGVTQTPRYLIKTRGQQVTLSCSPISGHRSVSWYQQTPGQGLQFLFEYFSETQRNKGNFPGRFSGRQFSNSRSEMNVSTLELGDSALYLCASSYGLRSGNTIYFGEGSWLTVV.